This entry lists 19 T cell receptor beta chains sequenced from one sample in a study of blood T cell repertoires in COVID-19. Generated by immunoSEQ multiplex PCR, the TCRdb table keeps only in-frame clones and is missing some. The profile shows roughly 45,000 clones, roughly 87% of them singletons. Sequencing used peripheral blood. These receptors came from a man aged 60 to 69 with active COVID-19.

This clone was recorded once. V and J are TRBV15 and TRBJ1-5; D is ambiguous. The CDR3 sequence is 15 residues long. Germline CDR1 LNHNV, CDR2 YYDKDF (reference sequence). With 8 bases removed from V and 1 base from J, the gap between germline ends came to 15 bases. The CDR3 region is CATALDPGSNQPQHF. CDR3 in DNA: TGTGCCACCGCCTTGGACCCGGGGAGCAATCAGCCCCAGCATTTT. Supplemented by reference TRBV15 and TRBJ1-5, the full variable domain reads DAMVIQNPRYQVTQFGKPVTLSCSQTLNHNVMYWYQQKSSQAPKLLFHYYDKDFNNEADTPDNFQSRRPNTSFCFLDIRSPGLGDTAMYLCATALDPGSNQPQHFGDGTRLSIL.

The gene calls are TRBV19 and TRBJ2-6; 10 bases are shared with TRBD1. CDR3 length equals 18 residues. The junction had 9 bases not matched to a gene; V was cut back by 4 bases and J by 3 bases. Germline CDR1 and CDR2: LNHDA and SQIVND (reference sequence). The CDR3 spells CASSTWDRGLFGANVLTF. For the CDR3, the DNA is TGTGCCAGTAGTACCTGGGACAGGGGACTGTTTGGGGCCAACGTCCTGACTTTC.

This rearrangement joins TRBV19 to TRBJ2-7, with D possibly TRBD1 on 6 matching bases. The V end lost 5 bases, the J end lost 7 bases, and 21 bases lay between the germline ends. There are 15 residues in the CDR3. The germline V gene has CDR1 LNHDA and CDR2 SQIVND (reference sequence). The CDR3 region has the DNA TGTGCCAGTAGTGTTCACAGCAGGGGAGTGGTGGAGCAGTACTTC. Translation gives CASSVHSRGVVEQYF.

The chain is built from TRBV6-6 and TRBJ2-7; 8 nucleotides match TRBD1. The ends lost 6 bases at V and 5 bases at J; junction bases unmatched: 6. CDR1 is MNHNY, CDR2 SVGAGI, per germline (reference sequence). There are 13 residues in the CDR3. In nucleotides, the CDR3 is TGTGCCAGCAGACCGACAGGGGACGACGAGCAGTACTTC. This encodes CASRPTGDDEQYF.

This rearrangement joins TRBV19 to TRBJ1-4; 7 bases line up with TRBD1. Germline V gives CDR1 LNHDA, CDR2 SQIVND (reference sequence). V shed 5 bases and J 6 bases; nucleotides not matched to a gene: 9. CDR3 length: 15 amino acids. Written as DNA, the CDR3 is TGTGCCAGTAGTTTTCAGGGGGGAGTCGATGAAAAACTGTTTTTT. Its translation: CASSFQGGVDEKLFF.

The chain joins TRBV4-1 to TRBJ2-7; 9 bases are a match to TRBD2. The junction had 8 bases not matched to a gene; V was cut back by 0 bases and J by 2 bases. CDR3 size: 17 residues. Germline lookup yields CDR1 MGHRA and CDR2 YSYEKL. The CDR3 DNA reads TGCGCCAGCAGCCAAGATCAGGGGACTAGCCCAACCTACGAGCAGTACTTC. Translation: CASSQDQGTSPTYEQYF.

V gene TRBV5-4 combines with J gene TRBJ2-1; D is possibly TRBD2 (6 bases). Per the germline V gene, CDR1 is SGHNT and CDR2 is YYREEE (reference sequence). The length of the CDR3 is 14 residues. Trimming took off 4 bases at V and 1 base at J, with 9 bases between the two ends. CDR3 nucleotide sequence: TGTGCCAGCAGCATGGAGGGGTCCTACAATGAGCAGTTCTTC. Its translation is CASSMEGSYNEQFF.

The V and J genes are TRBV7-2 and TRBJ2-7; no reliable D call. CDR1 and CDR2 (germline): SGHTA, FQGNSA. The CDR3 is 15 residues long. The ends were cut back, 5 bases at V and 3 bases at J, with 17 bases in the middle. The CDR3 DNA reads as TGTGCCAGCAGCCCTCATTTTTCGCGGCACTACGAGCAGTACTTC. Its translation: CASSPHFSRHYEQYF.

The chain links TRBV18 to TRBJ2-3, with a weak D call TRBD2 (7 bases). V lost 0 bases, J lost 4 bases, and 17 bases lay in between. This CDR3 contains 17 residues. Per the germline V gene, CDR1 is KGHSH and CDR2 is LQKENI. CDR3 amino acids: CASSPPGGGAIADTQYF. In DNA, the CDR3 is TGTGCCAGCTCACCACCGGGAGGGGGGGCCATAGCAGATACGCAGTATTTT.

Remarks on this clone: Other nucleotide sequences from this sample produce the same CDR3. CDR3 in DNA: TGTGCCAGCAGTGCAAGTTTAAGGGGCACAGTATCTGGGGAGCTGTTTTTT. It encodes CASSASLRGTVSGELFF. The chain is built from TRBV6-1 and TRBJ2-2, with a tentative D call TRBD1 (5 bases). This CDR3 spans 17 amino acids. Germline assignment: CDR1 MNHNS and CDR2 SASEGT. Trimming stripped 4 bases from V and 8 bases from J, with 23 bases between.

Points on this clone: An end of the junction differs from the germline gene, which may be a read error. This sequence joins TRBV7-7 and TRBJ2-2; TRBD2 is a possible D gene (5 bases). This CDR3 has 17 residues. Germline V lookup: CDR1 SSHAT, CDR2 FNYEAQ (reference sequence). The CDR3 loop is CASSPGGPGSNTGELFF. The CDR3 DNA reads TGTGCTAGCAGCCCCGGCGGGCCGGGGTCGAACACCGGGGAGCTGTTTTTT.

The CDR3 DNA reads as TGTGCCAGCATGGGGGGCTATAATTCACCCCTCCACTTT. Encoded protein: CASMGGYNSPLHF. V usage is TRBV2 and J usage is TRBJ1-6, with D tentatively TRBD1 (5 bases). V was trimmed by 7 bases and J by 3 bases, leaving 7 bases between them. The CDR3 contains 13 residues. The germline CDR1 and CDR2 sequences are SNHLY and FYNNEI.

This clone showed up just once. The chain uses TRBV6-4 and TRBJ2-1; 12 nucleotides match TRBD2. V gave up 0 bases and J gave up 4 bases; unmatched junction bases: 4. CDR1 and CDR2 from the germline V gene are MRHNA and SNTAGT. The CDR3 has 17 residues. CDR3 DNA sequence: TGTGCCAGCAGTGACTCGGCTAGCGGGGGGGGTTACAATGAGCAGTTCTTC. Its protein product is CASSDSASGGGYNEQFF.

This clone was found once. The chain recombines TRBV6-1 with TRBJ2-7; D unresolved. The V gene lost 0 bases and the J gene lost 3 bases, with 6 bases spanning the gap. The germline V gene encodes CDR1 MNHNS and CDR2 SASEGT. This CDR3 is built from 13 residues. The CDR3, as DNA: TGTGCCAGCAGTGAAGCTCTTAACTACGAGCAGTACTTC. Its translation: CASSEALNYEQYF.

The chain carries TRBV7-2 and TRBJ2-7, with 12 bases that match TRBD2. The CDR3 is 15 amino acids. Germline loops: CDR1 SGHTA, CDR2 FQGNSA. V trimming: 5 bases; J trimming: 3 bases; junction bases outside the gene matches: 5. CDR3 DNA: TGTGCCAGCAGCCTGACTAGCGGGGGACTCTACGAGCAGTACTTC. Amino acids: CASSLTSGGLYEQYF.

The chain has TRBV12-3 or TRBV12-4 and TRBJ1-5; maybe TRBD1 (5 bases). The ends were cut back, 6 bases at V and 6 bases at J, with 12 bases in the middle. The CDR3 extends over 13 amino acids. Here the CDR3 reads CASSQTGGQPQHF. The DNA of the CDR3 is TGTGCCAGCAGCCAAACGGGGGGTCAGCCCCAGCATTTT.

The chain joins TRBV12-5 to TRBJ1-4, with D tentatively TRBD1 (6 bases). This CDR3 comprises 20 residues. V was cut by 0 bases and J by 4 bases, with 24 bases left in between. Germline V gene sequence: CDR1 LGHNT, CDR2 FRNRAP. CDR3 DNA: TGTGCTAGTGGTTTGGTCTCCGATGACAGGACTTTCATGCTTAATGAAAAACTGTTTTTT. Protein product: CASGLVSDDRTFMLNEKLFF.

The rearrangement uses TRBV21-1 and TRBJ1-6; the table assigns TRBD1, which was not confirmed against the DNA. TRBV21-1 is given as a pseudogene. The CDR3 spans 17 residues. The CDR3 here is CASSKRTGGSYNSPLHF. DNA for the CDR3: TGTGCCAGCAGCAAGAGGACAGGGGGCTCCTATAATTCACCCCTCCACTTT.

This sequence joins TRBV9 and TRBJ2-7; the match to TRBD2 covers 9 bases. V dropped 0 bases and J dropped 1; count of bases not matched to a gene: 11. CDR1 and CDR2 (germline): SGDLS, YYNGEE. The CDR3 is 18 residues long. The chain's CDR3 is CASSVAAGREGQSYEQYF. CDR3 nucleotides: TGTGCCAGCAGCGTAGCGGCAGGGCGGGAGGGCCAGTCCTACGAGCAGTACTTC.